This TCR beta chain was identified in a study of OX40 agonist ivuxolimab in advanced cancers. General study points: Low levels of normalized T-cell clonal expansion also appeared in some nonresponders.

Here immunoSEQ multiplex PCR was the method, and the copy in TCRdb shows in-frame clones only, minus some. The sample consists of some 68,000 clones, about 87% of them appearing once. Of note for this clone: Its cognate antigen is unknown.

The germline gives CDR1 KGHSH, CDR2 LQKENI. Deletions cut 0 bases from V and 0 bases from J, with 8 bases between. This CDR3 is built from 15 residues. The starting material was CD4+ or CD8+ T cells sorted from blood, obtained in a trial of the OX40 agonist ivuxolimab. The clonotype was recovered from an adult with an advanced solid tumor such as melanoma, head and neck, liver or kidney cancer. The chain uses TRBV18 and TRBJ1-2; D is unresolved. This chain's CDR3 is CASSPPSESNYGYTF. The CDR3 DNA reads as TGTGCCAGCTCACCACCCAGTGAATCTAACTATGGCTACACCTTC.